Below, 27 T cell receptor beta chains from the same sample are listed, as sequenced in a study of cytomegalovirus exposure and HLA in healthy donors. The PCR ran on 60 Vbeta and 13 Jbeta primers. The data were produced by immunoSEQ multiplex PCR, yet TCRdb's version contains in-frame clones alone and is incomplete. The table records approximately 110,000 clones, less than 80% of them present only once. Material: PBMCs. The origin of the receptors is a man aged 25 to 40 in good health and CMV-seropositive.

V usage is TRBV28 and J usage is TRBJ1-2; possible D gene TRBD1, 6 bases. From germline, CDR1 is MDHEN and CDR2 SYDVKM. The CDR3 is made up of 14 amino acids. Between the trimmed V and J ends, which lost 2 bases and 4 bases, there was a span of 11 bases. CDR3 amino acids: CASSLQDSGYGYTF. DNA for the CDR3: TGTGCCAGCAGTTTACAGGACAGCGGCTATGGCTACACCTTC.

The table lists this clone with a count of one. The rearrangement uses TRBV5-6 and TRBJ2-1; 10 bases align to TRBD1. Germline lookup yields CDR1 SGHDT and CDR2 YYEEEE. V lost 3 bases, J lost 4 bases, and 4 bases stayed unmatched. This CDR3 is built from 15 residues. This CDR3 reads CASSWDRGGYNEQFF. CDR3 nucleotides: TGTGCCAGCAGCTGGGACAGGGGTGGATACAATGAGCAGTTCTTC.

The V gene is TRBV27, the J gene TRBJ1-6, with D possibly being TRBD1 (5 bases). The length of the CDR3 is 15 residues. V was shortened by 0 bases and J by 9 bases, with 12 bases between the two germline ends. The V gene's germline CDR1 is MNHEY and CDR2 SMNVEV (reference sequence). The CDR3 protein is CASSLSKGVVSPLHF. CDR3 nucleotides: TGTGCCAGCAGTTTATCGAAAGGGGTCGTTTCACCCCTCCACTTT.

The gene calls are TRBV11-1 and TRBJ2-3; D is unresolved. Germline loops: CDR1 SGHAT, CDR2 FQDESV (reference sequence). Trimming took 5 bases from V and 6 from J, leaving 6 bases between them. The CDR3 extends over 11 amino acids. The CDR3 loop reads CASSLTDTQYF. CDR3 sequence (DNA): TGTGCCAGCAGCCTAACGGATACGCAGTATTTT. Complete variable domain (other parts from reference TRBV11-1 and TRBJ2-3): EAEVAQSPRYKITEKSQAVAFWCDPISGHATLYWYRQILGQGPELLVQFQDESVVDDSQLPKDRFSAERLKGVDSTLKIQPAELGDSAMYLCASSLTDTQYFGPGTRLTVL.

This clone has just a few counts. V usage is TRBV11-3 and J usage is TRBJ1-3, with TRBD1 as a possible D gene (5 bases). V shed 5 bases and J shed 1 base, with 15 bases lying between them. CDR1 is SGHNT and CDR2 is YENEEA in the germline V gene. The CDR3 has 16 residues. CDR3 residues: CASSREQVQSGNTIYF. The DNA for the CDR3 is TGTGCCAGCAGCCGCGAACAGGTTCAGTCTGGAAACACCATATATTTT. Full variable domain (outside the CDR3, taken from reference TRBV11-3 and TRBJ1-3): EAGVVQSPRYKIIEKKQPVAFWCNPISGHNTLYWYLQNLGQGPELLIRYENEEAVDDSQLPKDRFSAERLKGVDSTLKIQPAELGDSAVYLCASSREQVQSGNTIYFGEGSWLTVV.

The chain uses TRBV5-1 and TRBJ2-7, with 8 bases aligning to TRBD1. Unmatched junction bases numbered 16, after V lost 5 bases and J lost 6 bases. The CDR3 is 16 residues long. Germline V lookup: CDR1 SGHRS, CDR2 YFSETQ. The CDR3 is CASRSLEGTGSGEQYF. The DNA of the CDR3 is TGCGCCAGCAGATCCCTTGAGGGGACAGGCTCTGGCGAGCAGTACTTC. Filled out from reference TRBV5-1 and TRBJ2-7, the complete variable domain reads KAGVTQTPRYLIKTRGQQVTLSCSPISGHRSVSWYQQTPGQGLQFLFEYFSETQRNKGNFPGRFSGRQFSNSRSEMNVSTLELGDSALYLCASRSLEGTGSGEQYFGPGTRLTVT.

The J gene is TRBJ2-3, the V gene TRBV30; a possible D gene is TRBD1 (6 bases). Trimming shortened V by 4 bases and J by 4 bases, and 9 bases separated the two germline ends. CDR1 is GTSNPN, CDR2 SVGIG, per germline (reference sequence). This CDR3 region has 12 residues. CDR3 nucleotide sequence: TGTGCCTGGACTCCAGGGGCAGATACGCAGTATTTT. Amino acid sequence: CAWTPGADTQYF. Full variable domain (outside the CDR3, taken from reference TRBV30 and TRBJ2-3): SQTIHQWPATLVQPVGSPLSLECTVEGTSNPNLYWYRQAAGRGLQLLFYSVGIGQISSEVPQNLSASRPQDRQFILSSKKLLLSDSGFYLCAWTPGADTQYFGPGTRLTVL.

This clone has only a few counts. As DNA, the CDR3 is TGTGCCAGCAGCCTCAACGGGGGGGGGCCGGGGAATGAGCAGTTCTTC. Protein product: CASSLNGGGPGNEQFF. The V call is TRBV4-2, the J call TRBJ2-1; 8 bases are a match to TRBD2. With 4 bases clipped from V and 7 bases from J, the junction kept 12 bases outside the gene matches. CDR3 length: 16 residues. Germline CDR1 is LGHNA and CDR2 is YNFKEQ.

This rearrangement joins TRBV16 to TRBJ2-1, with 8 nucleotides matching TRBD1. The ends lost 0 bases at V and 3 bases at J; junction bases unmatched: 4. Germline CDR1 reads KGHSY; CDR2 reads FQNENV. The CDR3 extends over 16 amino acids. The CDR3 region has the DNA TGTGCCAGCAGCCAATCTAGGGACAGGAGCTACAATGAGCAGTTCTTC. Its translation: CASSQSRDRSYNEQFF.

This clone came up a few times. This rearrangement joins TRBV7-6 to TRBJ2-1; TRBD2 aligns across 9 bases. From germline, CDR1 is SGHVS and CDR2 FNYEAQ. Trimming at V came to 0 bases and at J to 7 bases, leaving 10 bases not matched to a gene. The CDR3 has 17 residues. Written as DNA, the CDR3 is TGTGCCAGCAGCTTAGCCCCCGGGGGGGCGGGGGGGAATGAGCAGTTCTTC. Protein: CASSLAPGGAGGNEQFF. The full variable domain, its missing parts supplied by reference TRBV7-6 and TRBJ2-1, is GAGVSQSPRYKVTKRGQDVALRCDPISGHVSLYWYRQALGQGPEFLTYFNYEAQQDKSGLPNDRFSAERPEGSISTLTIQRTEQRDSAMYRCASSLAPGGAGGNEQFFGPGTRLTVL.

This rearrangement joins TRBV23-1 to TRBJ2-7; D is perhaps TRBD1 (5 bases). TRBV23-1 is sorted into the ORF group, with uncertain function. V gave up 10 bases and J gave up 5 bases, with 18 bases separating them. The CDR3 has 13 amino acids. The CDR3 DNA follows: TGCGCCACCCATCCCTCAGAAGGGGACGAGCAGTACTTC. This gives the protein CATHPSEGDEQYF.

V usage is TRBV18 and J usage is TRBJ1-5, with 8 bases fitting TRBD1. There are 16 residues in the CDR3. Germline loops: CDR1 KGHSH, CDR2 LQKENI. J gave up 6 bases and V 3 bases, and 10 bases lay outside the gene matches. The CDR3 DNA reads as TGTGCCAGCTCACCGCAGGGGGCGCTTACTCCTCAGCCCCAGCATTTT. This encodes CASSPQGALTPQPQHF.

The CDR3 DNA reads TGCGCCAGCAGCCACTCGGGGGGAAACACTGAAGCTTTCTTT. Translation gives CASSHSGGNTEAFF. The chain recombines TRBV4-1 with TRBJ1-1, with a tentative D call TRBD1 (5 bases). The germline V and J ends were trimmed by 3 bases and 2 bases, with 10 bases remaining between them. Germline V gene lookup returns CDR1 MGHRA and CDR2 YSYEKL. The CDR3 consists of 14 residues.

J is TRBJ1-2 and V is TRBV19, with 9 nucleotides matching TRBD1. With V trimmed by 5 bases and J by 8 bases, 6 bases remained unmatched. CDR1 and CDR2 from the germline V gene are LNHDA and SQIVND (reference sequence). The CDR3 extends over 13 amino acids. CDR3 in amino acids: CASSFSTGGGYTF. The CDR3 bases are TGTGCCAGTAGTTTCTCGACAGGGGGGGGCTACACCTTC.

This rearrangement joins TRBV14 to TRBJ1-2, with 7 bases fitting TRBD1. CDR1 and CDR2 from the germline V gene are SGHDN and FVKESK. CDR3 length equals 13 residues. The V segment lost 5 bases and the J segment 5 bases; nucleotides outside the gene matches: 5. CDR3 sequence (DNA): TGTGCCAGCAGCGTATGGGACAGATATGGCTACACCTTC. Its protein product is CASSVWDRYGYTF.

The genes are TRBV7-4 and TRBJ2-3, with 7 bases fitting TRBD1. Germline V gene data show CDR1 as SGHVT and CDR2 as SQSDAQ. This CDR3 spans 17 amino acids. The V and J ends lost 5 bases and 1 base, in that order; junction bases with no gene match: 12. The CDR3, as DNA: TGTGCCAGCAGCCCAGGACAGGACTCAGTGGGCACAGATACGCAGTATTTT. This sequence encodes CASSPGQDSVGTDTQYF.

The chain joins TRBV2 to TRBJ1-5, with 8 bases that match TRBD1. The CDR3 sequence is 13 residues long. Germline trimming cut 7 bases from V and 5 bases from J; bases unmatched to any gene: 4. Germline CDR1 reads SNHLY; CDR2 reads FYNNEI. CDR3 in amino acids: CASKQGAYQPQHF. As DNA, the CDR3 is TGTGCCAGCAAGCAGGGGGCGTATCAGCCCCAGCATTTT.

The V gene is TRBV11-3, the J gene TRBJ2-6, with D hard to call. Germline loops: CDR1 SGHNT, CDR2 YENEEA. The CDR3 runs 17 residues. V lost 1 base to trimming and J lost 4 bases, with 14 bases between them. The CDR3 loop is CASSLVVALSGANVLTF. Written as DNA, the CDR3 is TGTGCCAGCAGCTTAGTCGTGGCTCTTTCCGGGGCCAACGTCCTGACTTTC.

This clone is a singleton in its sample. The CDR3 is CASSRTSGTFYEQYF. The CDR3 bases are TGTGCCAGCAGTCGGACTAGCGGGACTTTTTACGAGCAGTACTTC. This chain links TRBV7-2 with TRBJ2-7; 12 bases agree with TRBD2. The CDR3 has 15 amino acids. V gave up 6 bases and J gave up 4 bases; unmatched junction bases: 7. CDR1 is SGHTA, CDR2 FQGNSA, per germline.

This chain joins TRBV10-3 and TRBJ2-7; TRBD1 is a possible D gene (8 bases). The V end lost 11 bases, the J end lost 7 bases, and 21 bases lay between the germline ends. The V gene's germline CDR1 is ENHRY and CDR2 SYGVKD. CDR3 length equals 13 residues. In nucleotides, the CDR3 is TGTGCCGCGTCAACAGGGGGGGTTGGGGAGCAGTACTTC. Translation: CAASTGGVGEQYF.

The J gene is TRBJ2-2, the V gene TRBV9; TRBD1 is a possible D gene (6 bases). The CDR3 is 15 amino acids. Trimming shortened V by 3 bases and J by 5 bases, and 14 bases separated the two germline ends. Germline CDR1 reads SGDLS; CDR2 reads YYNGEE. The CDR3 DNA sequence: TGTGCCAGCAGCGCCGGAGCAGGGGAAACCGGGGAGCTGTTTTTT. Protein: CASSAGAGETGELFF.

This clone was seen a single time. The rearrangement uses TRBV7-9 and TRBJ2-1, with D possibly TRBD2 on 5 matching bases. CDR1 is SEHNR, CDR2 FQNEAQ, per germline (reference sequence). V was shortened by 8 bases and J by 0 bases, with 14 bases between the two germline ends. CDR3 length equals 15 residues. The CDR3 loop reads CASFDGRGSYNEQFF. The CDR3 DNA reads TGTGCCAGCTTCGACGGCCGGGGCTCCTACAATGAGCAGTTCTTC.

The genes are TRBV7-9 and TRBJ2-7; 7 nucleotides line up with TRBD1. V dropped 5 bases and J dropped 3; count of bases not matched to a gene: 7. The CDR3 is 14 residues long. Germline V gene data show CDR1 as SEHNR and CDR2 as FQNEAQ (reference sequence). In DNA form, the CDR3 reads TGTGCCAGCAGCCCGGGACAGTTGTTCTACGAGCAGTACTTC. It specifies CASSPGQLFYEQYF.

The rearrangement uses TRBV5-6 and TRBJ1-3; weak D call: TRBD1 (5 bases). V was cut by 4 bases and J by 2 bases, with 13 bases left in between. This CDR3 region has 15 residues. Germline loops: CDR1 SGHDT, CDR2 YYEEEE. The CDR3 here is CASSNRGFPGNTIYF. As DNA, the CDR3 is TGTGCCAGCAGCAATCGGGGGTTCCCTGGAAACACCATATATTTT.

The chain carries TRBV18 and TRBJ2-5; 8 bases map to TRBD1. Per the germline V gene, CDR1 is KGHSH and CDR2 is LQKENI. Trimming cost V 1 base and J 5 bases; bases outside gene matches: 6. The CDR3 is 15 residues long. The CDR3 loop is CASSPLTGGSETQYF. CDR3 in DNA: TGTGCCAGCTCACCACTAACAGGGGGGTCGGAGACCCAGTACTTC.

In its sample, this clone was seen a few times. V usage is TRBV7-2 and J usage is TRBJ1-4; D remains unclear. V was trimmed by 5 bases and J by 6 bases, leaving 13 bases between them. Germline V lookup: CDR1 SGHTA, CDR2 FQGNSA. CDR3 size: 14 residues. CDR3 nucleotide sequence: TGTGCCAGCAGCCGGGGAGCAGGTCATGAAAAACTGTTTTTT. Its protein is CASSRGAGHEKLFF.

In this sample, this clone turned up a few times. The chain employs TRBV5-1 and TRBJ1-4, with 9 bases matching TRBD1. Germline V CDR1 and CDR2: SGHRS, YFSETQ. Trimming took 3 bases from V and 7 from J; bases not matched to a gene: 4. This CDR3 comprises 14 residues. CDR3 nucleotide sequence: TGCGCCAGCAGCTCGGGACAGGGAGGTGAAAAACTGTTTTTT. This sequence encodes CASSSGQGGEKLFF. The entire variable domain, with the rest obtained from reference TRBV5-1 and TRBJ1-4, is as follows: KAGVTQTPRYLIKTRGQQVTLSCSPISGHRSVSWYQQTPGQGLQFLFEYFSETQRNKGNFPGRFSGRQFSNSRSEMNVSTLELGDSALYLCASSSGQGGEKLFFGSGTQLSVL.